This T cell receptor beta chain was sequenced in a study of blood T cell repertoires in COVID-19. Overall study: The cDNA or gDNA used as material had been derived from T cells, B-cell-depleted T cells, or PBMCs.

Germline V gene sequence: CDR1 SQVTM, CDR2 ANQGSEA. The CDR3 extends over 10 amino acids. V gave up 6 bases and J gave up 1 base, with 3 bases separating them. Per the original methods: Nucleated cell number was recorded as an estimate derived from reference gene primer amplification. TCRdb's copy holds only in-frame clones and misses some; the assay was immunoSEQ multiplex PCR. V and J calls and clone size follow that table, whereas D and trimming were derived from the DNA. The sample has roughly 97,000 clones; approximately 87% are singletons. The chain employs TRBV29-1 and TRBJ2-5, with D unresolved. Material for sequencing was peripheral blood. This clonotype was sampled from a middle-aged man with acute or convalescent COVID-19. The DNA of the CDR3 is TGCAGCGTAGCCCAAGAGACCCAGTACTTC. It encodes CSVAQETQYF.